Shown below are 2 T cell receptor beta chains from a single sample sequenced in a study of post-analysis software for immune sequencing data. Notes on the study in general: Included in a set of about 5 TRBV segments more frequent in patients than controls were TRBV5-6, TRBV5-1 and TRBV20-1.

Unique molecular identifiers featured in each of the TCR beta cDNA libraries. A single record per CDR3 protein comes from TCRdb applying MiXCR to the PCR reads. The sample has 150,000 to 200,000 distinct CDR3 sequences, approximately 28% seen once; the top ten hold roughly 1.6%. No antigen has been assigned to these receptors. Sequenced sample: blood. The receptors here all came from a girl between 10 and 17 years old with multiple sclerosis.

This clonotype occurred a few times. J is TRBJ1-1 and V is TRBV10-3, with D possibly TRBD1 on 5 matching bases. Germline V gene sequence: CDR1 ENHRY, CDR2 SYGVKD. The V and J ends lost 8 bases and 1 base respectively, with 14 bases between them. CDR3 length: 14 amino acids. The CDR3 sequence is CAIWGGRGNTEAFF. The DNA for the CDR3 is TGTGCCATCTGGGGGGGGAGGGGGAACACTGAAGCTTTCTTT.

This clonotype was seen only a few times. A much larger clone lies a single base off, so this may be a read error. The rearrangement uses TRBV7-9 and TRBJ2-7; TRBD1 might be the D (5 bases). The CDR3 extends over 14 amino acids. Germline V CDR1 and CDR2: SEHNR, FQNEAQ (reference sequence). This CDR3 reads CASSLGGDSYGQYF. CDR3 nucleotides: TGTGCCAGCAGCTTAGGGGGCGATTCCTACGGGCAGTACTTC.